This entry describes one T cell receptor beta chain. Antigen unknown. The data were obtained in a study of shared clonotypes between healthy human individuals. About 200 ng DNA, tens of thousands of T cell genomes, went into each sorted-subset replicate PCR. Clones were sequenced by immunoSEQ multiplex PCR, and TCRdb holds only the in-frame ones, with some missing. This table holds 2 million to 2.5 million clones, around 92% found once. Germline loops: CDR1 SEHNR, CDR2 FQNEAQ (reference sequence). Germline trimming cut 5 bases from V and 3 bases from J; bases unmatched to any gene: 7. The CDR3 sequence is 15 residues long. General observations from the study: Non-shared clonotypes had lower generation probabilities than clonotypes shared by all four sorted-subset donors. Sorted-subset sequencing was shown by rarefaction to be incomplete despite large depth.

The chain has TRBV7-9 and TRBJ1-5, with 7 bases matching TRBD1. The source material was naive CD4+ T cells from PBMCs. Subset defined: CD45RA+ positively selected. This clonotype originated in a man between 18 and 35 years old in good health. Some clones in this sample may be carry-over from other donors' samples. The CDR3 protein is CASSHSDRTNQPQHF. The CDR3 coding sequence is TGTGCCAGCAGCCATTCGGACAGGACCAATCAGCCCCAGCATTTT.